The 10 T cell receptor beta chains below all came from one sample that was sequenced in a study of Graves' ophthalmopathy and Graves' hyperthyroidism. Amplification targeted the TCR beta CDR3 regions, with RNA transcripts as the source material. Amplification began with first-round RT-PCR using HTBI primers, then second-round multiplex PCR was performed. TCRdb analysed the multiplex PCR reads with MiXCR anew, one entry per CDR3 protein. The repertoire includes 1 million to 1.3 million distinct CDR3 sequences, about 40% of them detected once, and over 8.5% sits in the top ten. Sequenced sample: peripheral blood or thyroid tissue (not recorded which). The source of these receptors is an adult man with Graves' hyperthyroidism.

The rearrangement joins TRBV4-1 to TRBJ2-5, with 8 bases aligning to TRBD2. This CDR3 region has 16 residues. Trimming cost V 4 bases and J 1 base; bases outside gene matches: 8. The germline V gene has CDR1 MGHRA and CDR2 YSYEKL. In DNA form, the CDR3 reads TGCGCCAGCAGCCGAGAGGTAGCGGGGATCCAAGAGACCCAGTACTTC. Its translation: CASSREVAGIQETQYF.

The rearrangement joins TRBV12-3 or TRBV12-4 to TRBJ2-7; 8 bases match TRBD2. The trim removed 5 bases at V and 1 base at J, leaving 10 bases unmatched. The CDR3 loop spans 16 amino acids. CDR3 amino acids: CASSPGGGAGSYEQYF. The CDR3 nucleotides are TGTGCCAGCAGTCCGGGGGGGGGGGCTGGGTCCTACGAGCAGTACTTC.

This chain connects TRBV7-9 to TRBJ1-1; 7 nucleotides line up with TRBD1. V was clipped by 5 bases and J by 7 bases; unmatched bases: 7. The germline CDR1 and CDR2 sequences are SEHNR and FQNEAQ (reference sequence). The CDR3 is made up of 13 amino acids. The CDR3 loop is CASSPTGYNEAFF. The CDR3 DNA reads as TGTGCCAGCAGCCCGACAGGGTATAATGAAGCTTTCTTT.

The genes are TRBV7-9 and TRBJ1-1; D is possibly TRBD1 (6 bases). Trimming removed 5 bases at V and 4 bases at J, with 14 bases between. Germline assignment: CDR1 SEHNR and CDR2 FQNEAQ (reference sequence). This CDR3 region has 14 residues. Here the CDR3 reads CASSRRGAGTEAFF. The CDR3 region has the DNA TGTGCCAGCAGCAGGAGGGGGGCTGGCACTGAAGCTTTCTTT.

This clonotype showed up just a few times. V gene TRBV20-1 combines with J gene TRBJ2-7, with a tentative D call TRBD2 (5 bases). This CDR3 contains 13 residues. The germline V and J ends were trimmed by 6 bases and 2 bases, with 14 bases remaining between them. Germline V gene data show CDR1 as DFQATT and CDR2 as SNEGSKA (reference sequence). CDR3 region: CSASLSAAYEQYF. The CDR3 DNA reads TGCAGTGCCTCCCTTAGCGCTGCCTACGAGCAGTACTTC.

The chain has TRBV5-1 and TRBJ1-1; no reliable D call. V lost 4 bases, J lost 3 bases, and 22 bases lay in between. The CDR3 covers 17 residues. CDR1 and CDR2 (germline): SGHRS, YFSETQ. The CDR3 DNA sequence: TGCGCCAGCAGCCGGATCGGACTATCGCCTCCGGACACTGAAGCTTTCTTT. Protein sequence: CASSRIGLSPPDTEAFF.

This clonotype has ten or more counts. The rearrangement joins TRBV7-9 to TRBJ1-6, with TRBD1 matching over 9 bases. The V gene's germline CDR1 is SEHNR and CDR2 FQNEAQ (reference sequence). The V and J ends lost 4 bases and 6 bases, in that order; junction bases with no gene match: 7. This CDR3 region has 16 residues. CDR3 in DNA: TGTGCCAGCAGCTCCCCGCCGGACAGGGGTAATTCACCCCTCCACTTT. It translates to CASSSPPDRGNSPLHF.

This rearrangement joins TRBV29-1 to TRBJ2-5; no definite D call. The CDR3 totals 14 residues. Per the germline V gene, CDR1 is SQVTM and CDR2 is ANQGSEA. Trimming stripped 3 bases from V and 0 bases from J, with 11 bases between. CDR3 DNA: TGCAGCGTTGATGGTGCTAGGCACCAAGAGACCCAGTACTTC. Its protein is CSVDGARHQETQYF.

This clonotype was found many times. The chain combines TRBV5-6 with TRBJ1-2; 7 positions match TRBD1. CDR3 size: 14 residues. Germline loops: CDR1 SGHDT, CDR2 YYEEEE. J lost 7 bases, V lost 4 bases, and 10 bases had no gene match. The CDR3 nucleotides are TGTGCCAGCAGCACCAACAGGGGCAGTAGTGGCTACACCTTC. As protein: CASSTNRGSSGYTF.

This clonotype was picked up one time. One junction end disagrees with the germline gene, perhaps due to a read error. This chain connects TRBV25-1 to TRBJ2-2; possible D gene TRBD2, 6 bases. Germline values: CDR1 MGHDK, CDR2 SYGVNS. This CDR3 is 15 amino acids long. The CDR3 loop reads CVSSERPSGDGELFF. CDR3 DNA: TGTGTCAGCAGTGAACGGCCTTCGGGGGACGGGGAACTGTTTTTT.